This T cell receptor beta chain is drawn from a study of blood T cells in healthy people across ages. V trimming: 6 bases; J trimming: 1 base; junction bases outside the gene matches: 5. The CDR3 loop spans 15 amino acids. From germline, CDR1 is SGHAT and CDR2 FQNNGV. The use of a sample-barcoded 5' primer and a J-beta primer mix characterized a second PCR of about 6 to 12 cycles. Each CDR3 protein is one row after TCRdb ran MiXCR on the 5' RACE reads. Among about a million distinct CDR3 sequences listed, roughly half were seen once. This TCR was sampled from a woman aged 60-75 years in good health. The chain recombines TRBV11-2 with TRBJ2-2; 7 nucleotides match TRBD2. The sequenced material came from blood. The CDR3 sequence: CASSSIAGNTGELFF. CDR3 nucleotide sequence: TGTGCCAGCAGTTCAATAGCGGGGAACACCGGGGAGCTGTTTTTT. Based on the CDR3 plus reference TRBV11-2 and TRBJ2-2, the full variable domain is EAGVAQSPRYKIIEKRQSVAFWCNPISGHATLYWYQQILGQGPKLLIQFQNNGVVDDSQLPKDRFSAERLKGVDSTLKIQPAKLEDSAVYLCASSSIAGNTGELFFGEGSRLTVL.